Below, one T cell receptor (beta chain) is given with its context. This CDR3 is 14 amino acids long. Looked up from germline, CDR1 is SGHDT and CDR2 is YYEEEE. J was trimmed by 2 bases and V by 7 bases; bases with no gene match: 6. Focal radiation and CTLA-4 blockade (ipilimumab) were tested in chemo-refractory metastatic non-small-cell lung cancer patients. The record originates from a study of radiotherapy plus CTLA-4 blockade in lung cancer. About the research overall: Objective responses were observed in 15% to 20% of patients, and disease control was achieved by approximately 32%.

Some clones are missing from TCRdb's copy, which holds only in-frame ones; the method was immunoSEQ multiplex PCR. The sample gives some 80,000 clones, 78% of which show up once; over 20% is in the top ten. This TCR derives from a human donor with non-small cell lung cancer whose response to radiotherapy plus ipilimumab could not be evaluated. Some clones in this sample may be carry-over from other donors' samples. The starting material was peripheral blood, obtained from a patient treated with radiotherapy plus ipilimumab. The chain has TRBV5-6 and TRBJ2-7, with 10 bases matching TRBD2. The CDR3 DNA reads as TGTGCCAGCCACGAACTAGCGGGGACCTACGAGCAGTACTTC. Its translation: CASHELAGTYEQYF. Together with reference TRBV5-6 and TRBJ2-7, the CDR3 gives the full variable domain: DAGVTQSPTHLIKTRGQQVTLRCSPKSGHDTVSWYQQALGQGPQFIFQYYEEEERQRGNFPDRFSGHQFPNYSSELNVNALLLGDSALYLCASHELAGTYEQYFGPGTRLTVT.